The rows below give T cell receptor beta chains drawn from one sample of a study of blood T cell repertoires in COVID-19. Data came from immunoSEQ multiplex PCR; TCRdb stores just in-frame clones and leaves some out. The table lists tens of thousands of clones, approximately 87% of them singletons, with approximately 10% in the top ten. The sample was peripheral blood. These receptors were obtained from a human donor in a cohort sampled during active COVID-19. Both conserved end residues are part of each CDR3. A D gene is named only where the DNA matches it firmly. The size field is filled for only some rows; it gives once, few, many or a size class.

D gene	clone size	J gene	V gene	CDR3 DNA	CDR3 protein
.	.	TRBJ1-4	TRBV10-3	TGTGCCATCAGTAGAGTATTTGGCAGGGCGAATGAAAAACTGTTTTTT	CAISRVFGRANEKLFF
TRBD1	many	TRBJ2-1	TRBV5-4	TGTGCCAGCAGCTTGACAGGGGATGAGCAGTTCTTC	CASSLTGDEQFF
TRBD1	once	TRBJ1-5	TRBV2	TGTGCCAGCACCCAAGGACAGGGTGAGCCCCAGCATTTT	CASTQGQGEPQHF
.	.	TRBJ2-7	TRBV18	TGTGCCAGCTCACAATACGGGGAATTCTCCTACGAGCAGTACTTC	CASSQYGEFSYEQYF
.	.	TRBJ2-2	TRBV3-1/TRBV3-2	TGTGCCAGCAGCCGGAGAACCGCGAACACCGGGGAGCTGTTTTTT	CASSRRTANTGELFF
TRBD2	.	TRBJ2-3	TRBV5-1	TGCGCCAGCAGCTTGGATGGGCGGGAGAGGACAGATACGCAGTATTTT	CASSLDGRERTDTQYF
.	.	TRBJ1-2	TRBV6-1	TGTGCCAGCAGTGAAAGCCAGGGGAACTATGGCTACACCTTC	CASSESQGNYGYTF
TRBD1	.	TRBJ1-1	TRBV2	TGTGCCAGCAGTGAAGGTACAGGGGGCTGGACTGAAGCTTTCTTT	CASSEGTGGWTEAFF
TRBD1	.	TRBJ1-4	TRBV2	TGTGCCAGCAGGGGGACAGGGGAAAAACTGTTTTTT	CASRGTGEKLFF
TRBD2	once	TRBJ2-3	TRBV5-1	TGCGCCAGCAGCTTGGCGGGACTCTGGACTAGCGGGAGCACAGATACGCAGTATTTT	CASSLAGLWTSGSTDTQYF
.	.	TRBJ1-3	TRBV28	TGTGCCAGCAGTTACAGACAGACATCTGGAAACACCATATATTTT	CASSYRQTSGNTIYF
TRBD2	once	TRBJ2-3	TRBV5-1	TGCGCCAGCAGCCTGACTAGCGGGAGGTTCACAGATACGCAGTATTTT	CASSLTSGRFTDTQYF
TRBD2	.	TRBJ2-1	TRBV7-2	TGTGCCAGCAGCCCCCAGACTAGCGGGGGCCTATACAATGAGCAGTTCTTC	CASSPQTSGGLYNEQFF
TRBD1	.	TRBJ1-6	TRBV3-1/TRBV3-2	TGTGCCAGCAGCCAAGCGACAGGGAATAATTCACCCCTCCACTTT	CASSQATGNNSPLHF